A single sample is the source of the 6 T cell receptor beta chains below, sequenced in a study of control samples from healthy donors and cancer patients. The protocol was immunoSEQ multiplex PCR, while the TCRdb copy is restricted to in-frame clones and leaves out a portion. The sample carries roughly 200,000 clones, roughly 91% recorded once. Input material: blood. The receptors were sampled from a man younger than 30 in good health.

In its sample, this clone was seen once. The chain recombines TRBV10-2 with TRBJ2-1, with a tentative D call TRBD1 (5 bases). The V gene's germline CDR1 is WSHSY and CDR2 SAAADI. Trimming took off 4 bases at V and 9 bases at J, with 13 bases between the two ends. This CDR3 has 13 residues. The CDR3 is CASSVDSRGEQFF. The CDR3 DNA sequence: TGCGCCAGCAGTGTCGACTCTAGGGGTGAGCAGTTCTTC.

The chain is built from TRBV19 and TRBJ2-6; perhaps TRBD1 as D (6 bases). V gave up 2 bases and J gave up 0 bases, with 20 bases separating them. The CDR3 length is 20 residues. The germline CDR1 and CDR2 sequences are LNHDA and SQIVND (reference sequence). In nucleotides, the CDR3 is TGTGCCAGTAGTATACGGGCGCAGGGGACCTTTTCCTCTGGGGCCAACGTCCTGACTTTC. It encodes CASSIRAQGTFSSGANVLTF.

DNA of the CDR3: TGCGCCAGCAGTCAATCTGGTTCACCCCTCCACTTT. Amino acid sequence: CASSQSGSPLHF. The rearrangement uses TRBV23-1 and TRBJ1-6, with unresolved D. TRBV23-1 is an ORF, and what it does is uncertain. The CDR3 is 12 amino acids. V was trimmed by 0 bases and J by 9 bases, leaving 3 bases between them.

The CDR3 DNA is TGTGCCAGCAAAACAGGGAGGGTTACTGGCTACACCTTC. This encodes CASKTGRVTGYTF. The V call is TRBV12-3 or TRBV12-4, the J call TRBJ1-2, with a possible D match to TRBD1 (6 bases). Trimming took 7 bases from V and 7 from J, leaving 16 bases between them. This CDR3 region has 13 residues.

The chain is built from TRBV5-4 and TRBJ2-5, with 7 bases lining up with TRBD1. V gave up 3 bases and J gave up 1 base; unmatched junction bases: 3. The CDR3 loop spans 14 amino acids. Germline CDR1 reads SGHNT; CDR2 reads YYREEE (reference sequence). In DNA form, the CDR3 reads TGTGCCAGCAGCTATACAGGGGTCCAAGAGACCCAGTACTTC. Translation: CASSYTGVQETQYF.

The V and J genes are TRBV5-1 and TRBJ2-4; 10 positions agree with TRBD1. Germline V gene data show CDR1 as SGHRS and CDR2 as YFSETQ. Unmatched junction bases numbered 8, after V lost 3 bases and J lost 2 bases. The CDR3 loop spans 17 amino acids. The CDR3 DNA reads TGCGCCAGCAGCTCTACCGGGACAGGGGACTCCAAAAACATTCAGTACTTC. This encodes CASSSTGTGDSKNIQYF.